The 9 T cell receptor beta chains below come from one sample, sequenced in a study of T cell changes during pregnancy in multiple sclerosis (dated by TCRdb to about 2019). Receptor amplification or capture employed the immunoSEQ multiplex PCR assay. Sourced from immuneACCESS, this table was stored by TCRdb with only in-frame sequences that have V and J called. A share of the clones is absent; for the studies checked, an unresolved V gene accounts for under half, and the remainder has no known explanation. The sample includes roughly 45,000 clones, with roughly nine tenths observed a single time. The ten largest clones add up to around 4.7% of the sample. The material sequenced was peripheral blood, taken in the second trimester of pregnancy. These receptors were obtained from a female donor in good health, enrolled as a control in a pregnancy study.

The chain is built from TRBV27 and TRBJ2-7; TRBD1 is a possible D gene (6 bases). CDR3 length equals 17 residues. In germline, CDR1 is MNHEY, CDR2 SMNVEV (reference sequence). Trimming pared 4 bases from V and 2 bases from J, leaving 21 bases between. The CDR3 reads CASSSQPPQGVPYEQYF. CDR3 DNA sequence: TGTGCCAGCAGTTCACAGCCCCCACAGGGAGTGCCCTACGAGCAGTACTTC.

CDR3 nucleotide sequence: TGTGCCAGCAGACTCACAGGGATCCCCTCCTACGAGCAGTACTTC. Its translation is CASRLTGIPSYEQYF. The rearrangement links TRBV6-1 to TRBJ2-7, with a possible D match to TRBD1 (6 bases). The CDR3 spans 15 residues. V lost 6 bases and J lost 0, with 15 bases in between. Per germline, CDR1 MNHNS and CDR2 SASEGT.

The chain links TRBV5-8 to TRBJ2-3; weak D call: TRBD1 (5 bases). In germline, CDR1 is SGHTS, CDR2 YDEGEE. V was clipped by 0 bases and J by 2 bases, with 13 bases between them. The CDR3 runs to 16 residues. The CDR3 region is CASSLGLLGATDTQYF. The CDR3 DNA follows: TGTGCCAGCAGCTTGGGGCTTTTAGGGGCCACAGATACGCAGTATTTT.

V gene TRBV2 combines with J gene TRBJ1-5; 8 bases map to TRBD1. Trimming cost V 5 bases and J 2 bases; bases outside gene matches: 2. Germline V lookup: CDR1 SNHLY, CDR2 FYNNEI. This CDR3 has 14 residues. CDR3 coding DNA: TGTGCCAGCAGTCGGGGACAGGGCAATCAGCCCCAGCATTTT. Translation: CASSRGQGNQPQHF.

The J gene is TRBJ1-1, the V gene TRBV18, with 8 bases aligning to TRBD1. Germline V lookup: CDR1 KGHSH, CDR2 LQKENI. The CDR3 has 14 residues. The V gene end was trimmed by 5 bases and the J gene end by 4 bases; junction bases not matched to a gene: 6. The DNA for the CDR3 is TGTGCCAGCTCATGGGGCGACAGGGGCACTGAAGCTTTCTTT. Protein product: CASSWGDRGTEAFF.

The rearrangement links TRBV6-5 to TRBJ2-7; no reliable D call. V lost 5 bases, J lost 4 bases, and 6 bases lay in between. The germline V gene has CDR1 MNHEY and CDR2 SVGAGI. The length of the CDR3 is 11 residues. The CDR3 sequence is CASSHNYEQYF. CDR3 in DNA: TGTGCCAGCAGTCACAATTACGAGCAGTACTTC.

The V call is TRBV6-7, the J call TRBJ1-6, with 8 bases aligning to TRBD1. TRBV6-7 has ORF status, its function being uncertain. This CDR3 has 15 amino acids. After removal of 2 bases from V and 8 bases from J, the junction contained 5 bases not matched to a gene. CDR3 coding DNA: TGTGCCAGCAGTTACGGGACAGGAGATGATTCACCCCTCCACTTT. Encoded protein: CASSYGTGDDSPLHF.

The gene calls are TRBV7-9 and TRBJ2-1; possible D gene TRBD1, 5 bases. Trimming took 7 bases from V and 7 from J, leaving 20 bases between them. Germline V CDR1 and CDR2: SEHNR, FQNEAQ (reference sequence). The CDR3 has 15 amino acids. The CDR3 region is CASTEERSRVNEQFF. The CDR3 DNA sequence: TGTGCCAGCACAGAGGAAAGGAGCAGGGTAAATGAGCAGTTCTTC. Supplemented by reference TRBV7-9 and TRBJ2-1, the full variable domain reads DTGVSQNPRHKITKRGQNVTFRCDPISEHNRLYWYRQTLGQGPEFLTYFQNEAQLEKSRLLSDRFSAERPKGSFSTLEIQRTEQGDSAMYLCASTEERSRVNEQFFGPGTRLTVL.

This clone was observed once. V usage is TRBV11-2 and J usage is TRBJ2-3; 7 positions match TRBD2. CDR1 is SGHAT and CDR2 is FQNNGV in the germline V gene. The CDR3 runs to 15 residues. The V segment lost 4 bases and the J segment 5 bases; nucleotides outside the gene matches: 9. The CDR3: CASSSPSGKQDTQYF. The CDR3 DNA follows: TGTGCCAGCAGCTCCCCAAGCGGGAAACAAGATACGCAGTATTTT.